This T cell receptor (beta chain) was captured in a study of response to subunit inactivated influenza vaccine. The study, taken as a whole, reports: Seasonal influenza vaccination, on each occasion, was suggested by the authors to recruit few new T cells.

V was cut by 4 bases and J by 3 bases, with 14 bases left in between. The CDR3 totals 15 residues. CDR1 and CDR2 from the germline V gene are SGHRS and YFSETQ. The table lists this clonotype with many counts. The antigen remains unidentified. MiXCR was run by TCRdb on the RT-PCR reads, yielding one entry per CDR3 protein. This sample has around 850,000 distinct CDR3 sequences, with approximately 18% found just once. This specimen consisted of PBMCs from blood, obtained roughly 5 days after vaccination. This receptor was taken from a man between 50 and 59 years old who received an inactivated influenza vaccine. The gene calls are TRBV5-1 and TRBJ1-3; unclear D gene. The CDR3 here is CASSPGASYGNTIYF. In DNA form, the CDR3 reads TGCGCCAGCAGCCCCGGCGCCAGCTATGGAAACACCATATATTTT.